This is a list of T cell receptor beta chains from one sample in a study of cytomegalovirus exposure and HLA in healthy donors. TCRdb keeps only in-frame clones here, not all; method: immunoSEQ multiplex PCR. The sample consists of 250,000 to 350,000 clones, about 90% of them appearing once. The specimen sequenced was PBMCs. These receptors were obtained from a woman younger than 30 in good health and CMV-seronegative. The CDR3 runs from the conserved cysteine through the conserved F or W. Fields, in order: CDR3 length, J gene, clone size, V gene, D gene, CDR3 protein. D genes are given only for firm matches. The size field is filled for only some rows; it gives once, few, many or a size class.

>15|TRBJ2-3|NA|TRBV6-4|TRBD1
CASSDGTGGADTQYF
>13|TRBJ2-7|NA|TRBV6-5|NA
CASMGGPSYEQYF
>14|TRBJ1-5|NA|TRBV7-9|NA
CASSSTGSNQPQHF
>14|TRBJ2-7|NA|TRBV7-6|TRBD2
CASSRRTSYNEQYF
>15|TRBJ1-3|NA|TRBV7-3|TRBD1
CASSVRTGGEDTIYF
>15|TRBJ1-1|NA|TRBV7-6|TRBD1
CASSLAGTVNTEAFF
>17|TRBJ2-2|NA|TRBV9|NA
CASSVLSSAGSTGELFF
>14|TRBJ1-1|NA|TRBV6-1|TRBD1
CASSVQGAGTEAFF
>14|TRBJ2-1|NA|TRBV6-5|TRBD2
CASGASGVVNEQFF
>14|NA|NA|TRBV5-1|TRBD2
CASSPRTSRNEQYF
>15|TRBJ1-1|NA|TRBV6-1|NA
CASSDGGNLNTEAFF
>12|TRBJ1-2|NA|TRBV5-1|TRBD1
CARPDRGHGYTF
>19|TRBJ1-5|NA|TRBV7-2|TRBD1
CASSARQGLSVYSNQPQHF
>16|TRBJ2-2|once|TRBV7-6|NA
CASSLVRGANTGELFF
>14|TRBJ1-1|NA|TRBV5-1|NA
CASSLLEGITEAFF
>14|TRBJ1-4|NA|TRBV15|TRBD1
CATSFGQGNEKLFF
>12|NA|NA|TRBV7-8|NA
CASSYQSSEQYF
>15|TRBJ2-1|NA|TRBV19|TRBD2
CATATSGGSYNEQFF
>15|TRBJ2-7|NA|TRBV7-6|NA
CASSLDPGKPYEQYF
>13|TRBJ2-7|NA|TRBV7-8|TRBD1
CASSLTGDYEQYF
>17|TRBJ1-1|NA|TRBV27|NA
CASSLIARGNMNTEAFF
>14|TRBJ1-2|NA|TRBV18|TRBD1
CASSLGTGDYGYTF
>12|TRBJ2-1|few|TRBV7-3|NA
CASSSQGNEQFF
>13|TRBJ1-2|NA|TRBV9|NA
CASSATVSYGYTF
>14|TRBJ1-3|NA|TRBV2|NA
CASRRDNSGNTIYF
>15|TRBJ2-1|NA|TRBV7-9|TRBD2
CASSFLAGGVDEQFF
>18|NA|NA|TRBV4-2|NA
CASSQVGLPLRGAYEQYF
>11|TRBJ1-1|NA|TRBV28|NA
CASMGRTEAFF
>17|TRBJ1-5|NA|TRBV4-1|NA
CASSQDRGRGTDQPQHF